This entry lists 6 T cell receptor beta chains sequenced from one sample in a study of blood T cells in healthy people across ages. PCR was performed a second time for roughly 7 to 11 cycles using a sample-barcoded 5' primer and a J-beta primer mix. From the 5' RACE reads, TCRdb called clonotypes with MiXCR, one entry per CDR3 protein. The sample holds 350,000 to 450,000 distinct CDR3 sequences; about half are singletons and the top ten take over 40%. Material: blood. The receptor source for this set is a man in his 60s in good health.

CDR3 loop: CASSLAPGSTDTQYF. DNA of the CDR3: TGTGCCAGCAGCTTAGCCCCAGGCTCCACAGATACGCAGTATTTT. This chain joins TRBV7-9 and TRBJ2-3; D not resolved. CDR3 length equals 15 residues. Trimming cost V 0 bases and J 2 bases, with 9 bases left between them. Germline CDR1 reads SEHNR; CDR2 reads FQNEAQ (reference sequence).

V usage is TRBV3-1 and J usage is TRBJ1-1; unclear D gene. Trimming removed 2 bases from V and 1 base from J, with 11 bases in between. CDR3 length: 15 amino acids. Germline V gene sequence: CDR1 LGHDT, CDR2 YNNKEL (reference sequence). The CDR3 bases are TGTGCCAGCAGCCAAAGCCCGGAGGGGAACACTGAAGCTTTCTTT. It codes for CASSQSPEGNTEAFF.

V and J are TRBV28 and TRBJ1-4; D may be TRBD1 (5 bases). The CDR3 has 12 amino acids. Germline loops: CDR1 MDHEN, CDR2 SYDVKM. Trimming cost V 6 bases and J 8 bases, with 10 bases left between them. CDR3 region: CASSTTDEKLFF. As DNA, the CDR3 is TGTGCCAGCAGCACGACAGACGAAAAACTGTTTTTT.

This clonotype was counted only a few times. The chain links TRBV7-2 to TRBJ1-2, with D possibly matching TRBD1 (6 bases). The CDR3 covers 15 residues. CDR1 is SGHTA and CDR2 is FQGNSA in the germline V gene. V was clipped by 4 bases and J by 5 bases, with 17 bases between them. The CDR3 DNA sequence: TGTGCCAGCAGCTCCAGGGGCCTCACGGCATATGGCTACACCTTC. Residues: CASSSRGLTAYGYTF.

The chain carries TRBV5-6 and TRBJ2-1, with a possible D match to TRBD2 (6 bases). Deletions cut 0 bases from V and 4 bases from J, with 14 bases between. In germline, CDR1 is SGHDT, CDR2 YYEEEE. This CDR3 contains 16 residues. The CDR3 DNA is TGTGCCAGCAGCTTGGGCTCCCGGGACTTATACAATGAGCAGTTCTTC. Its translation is CASSLGSRDLYNEQFF.

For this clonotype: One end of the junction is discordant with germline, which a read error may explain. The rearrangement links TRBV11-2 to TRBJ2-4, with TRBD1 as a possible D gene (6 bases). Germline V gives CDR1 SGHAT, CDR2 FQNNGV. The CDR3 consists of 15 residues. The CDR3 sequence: CASSSNPPRGDIRYF. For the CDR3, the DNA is TGTGCCAGCAGCTCAAATCCGCCCAGGGGAGACATTCGGTACTTC.